The 29 T cell receptor beta chains below all came from one sample that was sequenced in a study of blood T cell repertoires in COVID-19. Assay: immunoSEQ multiplex PCR; the TCRdb copy retains only in-frame clones and omits some. Among more than 300,000 clones listed, 80% to 90% were seen once. Sequences were obtained from peripheral blood. The receptors here all came from a man aged 18 to 30 who had recovered from COVID-19.

The chain employs TRBV19 and TRBJ2-3, with 9 bases identical to TRBD2. Germline CDR1 and CDR2: LNHDA and SQIVND (reference sequence). The CDR3 is 15 amino acids. Germline trimming cut 3 bases from V and 4 bases from J; bases unmatched to any gene: 5. The CDR3 nucleotides read TGTGCCAGTAGTATCCCTAGCGGGGTGGCAGATACGCAGTATTTT. Its translation is CASSIPSGVADTQYF.

The chain couples TRBV27 to TRBJ2-5; no reliable D call. The CDR3 is 13 residues long. V lost 6 bases to trimming and J lost 2 bases, with 10 bases between them. Germline V gene sequence: CDR1 MNHEY, CDR2 SMNVEV (reference sequence). The CDR3 nucleotides read TGTGCCAGCAGCCCCGCAGGTCAAGAGACCCAGTACTTC. This gives the protein CASSPAGQETQYF.

V usage is TRBV4-3 and J usage is TRBJ2-7, with TRBD2 matching 11 bases. V dropped 4 bases and J dropped 2; count of bases not matched to a gene: 7. The CDR3 totals 16 residues. The germline gives CDR1 LGHNA, CDR2 YSLEER. In DNA form, the CDR3 reads TGCGCCAGCAGCCCACGGACTAGCGGGCCAACCTACGAGCAGTACTTC. It yields the protein CASSPRTSGPTYEQYF.

This chain joins TRBV10-3 and TRBJ2-2; D is unresolved. Germline loops: CDR1 ENHRY, CDR2 SYGVKD. The CDR3 runs 15 residues. V was cut by 6 bases and J by 0 bases, with 11 bases left in between. DNA for the CDR3: TGTGCCATCAGCCCCAGATTATCGAACACCGGGGAGCTGTTTTTT. It codes for CAISPRLSNTGELFF.

The chain uses TRBV30 and TRBJ2-1; TRBD1 matches 9 bases. The germline gives CDR1 GTSNPN, CDR2 SVGIG (reference sequence). This CDR3 has 15 amino acids. V lost 3 bases to trimming and J lost 0 bases; unmatched junction nucleotides: 3. The CDR3 nucleotides are TGTGCCTGGAGACTACAGGGGGCCTCCTACAATGAGCAGTTCTTC. Translating gives CAWRLQGASYNEQFF.

V and J are TRBV2 and TRBJ2-7, with 7 bases fitting TRBD1. The CDR3 totals 14 residues. With V trimmed by 8 bases and J by 0 bases, 7 bases remained unmatched. CDR1 and CDR2 from the germline V gene are SNHLY and FYNNEI. The CDR3: CASQGQTDSYEQYF. The CDR3 bases are TGTGCCAGCCAGGGACAGACAGACTCCTACGAGCAGTACTTC.

This clone was seen a few times. The J gene is TRBJ2-2, the V gene TRBV7-2; D is uncertain. This CDR3 has 14 residues. Germline assignment: CDR1 SGHTA and CDR2 FQGNSA. V lost 5 bases and J lost 1, with 8 bases in between. In DNA, the CDR3 is TGTGCCAGCAGCGGCACAGAGAACACCGGGGAGCTGTTTTTT. Its translation is CASSGTENTGELFF.

This clone was detected only once. The chain uses TRBV3-1 (or the pseudogene TRBV3-2) and TRBJ2-2; 12 bases are shared with TRBD1. The CDR3 sequence is 18 residues long. V shed 2 bases and J 4 bases; nucleotides not matched to a gene: 8. Germline V CDR1 and CDR2: LGHDT, YNNKEL (reference sequence). The CDR3 loop reads CASSQPGQGARGTGELFF. CDR3 DNA sequence: TGTGCCAGCAGCCAACCGGGACAGGGGGCTCGGGGCACCGGGGAGCTGTTTTTT.

This clone was observed a handful of times. The gene calls are TRBV7-9 and TRBJ2-2; D ambiguous. The CDR3 runs 14 residues. Trimming pared 2 bases from V and 4 bases from J, leaving 8 bases between. Germline V gene data show CDR1 as SEHNR and CDR2 as FQNEAQ (reference sequence). The DNA for the CDR3 is TGTGCCAGCAGCTTAACTACGGTCACCGGGGAGCTGTTTTTT. The encoded protein is CASSLTTVTGELFF.

The gene calls are TRBV4-1 and TRBJ2-7, with 8 bases aligning to TRBD1. J was trimmed by 0 bases and V by 3 bases; bases with no gene match: 1. CDR3 length: 14 residues. The V gene's germline CDR1 is MGHRA and CDR2 YSYEKL. CDR3 in amino acids: CASSQTGVSYEQYF. CDR3 nucleotide sequence: TGCGCCAGCAGCCAGACAGGGGTCTCCTACGAGCAGTACTTC.

This clone has a single count. The chain employs TRBV19 and TRBJ2-6; 7 nucleotides agree with TRBD1. The CDR3 covers 18 residues. From germline, CDR1 is LNHDA and CDR2 SQIVND (reference sequence). The ends lost 5 bases at V and 0 bases at J; junction bases unmatched: 10. CDR3 sequence reads: CASSPGQSYSSGANVLTF. In DNA, the CDR3 is TGTGCCAGTAGTCCGGGACAGAGCTACTCCTCTGGGGCCAACGTCCTGACTTTC.

This clone was counted ten times or more. The chain carries TRBV4-1 and TRBJ2-5; 15 positions match TRBD2. The CDR3 is made up of 18 amino acids. The germline CDR1 and CDR2 sequences are MGHRA and YSYEKL. Unmatched junction bases numbered 4, after V lost 0 bases and J lost 2 bases. The CDR3 region has the DNA TGCGCCAGCAGCCAAGACACGGGACTAGCGGGAGGACAAGAGACCCAGTACTTC. Residues: CASSQDTGLAGGQETQYF.

The rearrangement uses TRBV2 and TRBJ2-1; 11 nucleotides agree with TRBD2. V trimming: 11 bases; J trimming: 1 base; junction bases outside the gene matches: 1. CDR3 length: 13 residues. Germline values: CDR1 SNHLY, CDR2 FYNNEI. The CDR3 here is CAGTSGSYNEQFF. The DNA of the CDR3 is TGTGCCGGGACTAGCGGATCCTACAATGAGCAGTTCTTC.

This chain connects TRBV2 to TRBJ2-1; D unclear. The CDR3 has 14 residues. Looked up from germline, CDR1 is SNHLY and CDR2 is FYNNEI. Trimming stripped 5 bases from V and 3 bases from J, with 11 bases between. The CDR3 DNA reads as TGTGCCAGCAGTAGCGACCGGAGCTACAATGAGCAGTTCTTC. It yields the protein CASSSDRSYNEQFF. Full variable domain (rest looked up from reference TRBV2 and TRBJ2-1): EPEVTQTPSHQVTQMGQEVILRCVPISNHLYFYWYRQILGQKVEFLVSFYNNEISEKSEIFDDQFSVERPDGSNFTLKIRSTKLEDSAMYFCASSSDRSYNEQFFGPGTRLTVL.

This chain links TRBV6-5 with TRBJ1-5; D unclear. Germline lookup yields CDR1 MNHEY and CDR2 SVGAGI. V lost 0 bases to trimming and J lost 0 bases, with 6 bases between them. There are 15 residues in the CDR3. CDR3 sequence reads: CASSYSRNSNQPQHF. The CDR3 DNA sequence: TGTGCCAGCAGTTACTCGCGAAATAGCAATCAGCCCCAGCATTTT.

V usage is TRBV19 and J usage is TRBJ1-1, with D perhaps TRBD1 (5 bases). Trimming cost V 1 base and J 1 base, with 16 bases left between them. CDR1 and CDR2 (germline): LNHDA, SQIVND (reference sequence). This CDR3 is 17 amino acids long. As DNA, the CDR3 is TGTGCCAGTAGTATAGGGGGCCTATACACCTCGAACACTGAAGCTTTCTTT. Translated: CASSIGGLYTSNTEAFF.

DNA of the CDR3: TGTGCCAGCAGTTTAGGGCAGGCTAATGAAAAACTGTTTTTT. It codes for CASSLGQANEKLFF. This chain links TRBV28 with TRBJ1-4; D not certain. The germline V and J ends were trimmed by 2 bases and 3 bases, with 7 bases remaining between them. The CDR3 is 14 amino acids. Germline V lookup: CDR1 MDHEN, CDR2 SYDVKM.

This rearrangement joins TRBV27 to TRBJ1-1; 9 nucleotides align to TRBD1. The ends lost 6 bases at V and 3 bases at J; junction bases unmatched: 8. This CDR3 has 15 amino acids. Looked up from germline, CDR1 is MNHEY and CDR2 is SMNVEV (reference sequence). CDR3 DNA sequence: TGTGCCAGCAGCGCCGGGACAGGGCCTTACACTGAAGCTTTCTTT. Amino acids: CASSAGTGPYTEAFF.

V is TRBV3-1 (or the pseudogene TRBV3-2) and J is TRBJ1-2; no clear D. The CDR3 loop spans 12 amino acids. Germline V gene sequence: CDR1 LGHDT, CDR2 YNNKEL (reference sequence). V lost 0 bases and J 7 bases, leaving 6 bases between the germline ends. The CDR3 is CASSQEGRGYTF. The CDR3 DNA reads TGTGCCAGCAGCCAAGAGGGCCGTGGCTACACCTTC.

The chain links TRBV3-1 (or the pseudogene TRBV3-2) to TRBJ1-1; D possibly corresponds to TRBD1 (5 bases). The CDR3 consists of 15 residues. Germline V CDR1 and CDR2: LGHDT, YNNKEL (reference sequence). Trimming shortened V by 6 bases and J by 5 bases, and 19 bases separated the two germline ends. Here the CDR3 DNA reads TGTGCCAGCAGATCCCATGAAGGGGTTCGGACTGAAGCTTTCTTT. This codes for CASRSHEGVRTEAFF.

J is TRBJ2-5 and V is TRBV2; the D is unclear. V was trimmed by 4 bases and J by 0 bases, leaving 6 bases between them. Germline loops: CDR1 SNHLY, CDR2 FYNNEI. This CDR3 has 13 residues. CDR3 coding DNA: TGTGCCAGCAGTGCAGTGTACCAAGAGACCCAGTACTTC. Translated, it gives CASSAVYQETQYF.

The table lists this clone with a count of one. The chain links TRBV5-5 to TRBJ1-5; 7 positions agree with TRBD1. CDR3 length equals 19 residues. J gave up 0 bases and V 0 bases, and 12 bases lay outside the gene matches. Germline CDR1 SGHKS, CDR2 YYEKEE (reference sequence). The DNA of the CDR3 is TGTGCCAGCAGCTTGGTGGGCGCAGGGGGACCCTATAGCAATCAGCCCCAGCATTTT. It is translated as CASSLVGAGGPYSNQPQHF.

The V call is TRBV4-2, the J call TRBJ2-5; TRBD2 matches at 13 bases. The junction had 14 bases not matched to a gene; V was cut back by 6 bases and J by 4 bases. The CDR3 runs 18 residues. Germline CDR1 LGHNA, CDR2 YNFKEQ. CDR3 in DNA: TGTGCCAGCAGGCCTAGTATACTAGCGGGGGGGCCCGGAGAGACCCAGTACTTC. As protein: CASRPSILAGGPGETQYF.

V gene TRBV10-1 combines with J gene TRBJ2-3, with D possibly TRBD2 on 6 matching bases. The CDR3 covers 15 residues. V was clipped by 1 base and J by 0 bases, with 8 bases between them. Germline CDR1 and CDR2: WNHNN and SYGVQD (reference sequence). CDR3 sequence (DNA): TGCGCCAGCAGTGAGTTTAGCGGTAGCACAGATACGCAGTATTTT. It yields the protein CASSEFSGSTDTQYF.

V and J are TRBV7-2 and TRBJ2-1, with D possibly TRBD2 on 5 matching bases. Germline V gene data show CDR1 as SGHTA and CDR2 as FQGNSA. V lost 5 bases and J lost 0, with 14 bases in between. This CDR3 is 16 amino acids long. For the CDR3, the DNA is TGTGCCAGCAGCCTACATTCGGGGAACTCCTACAATGAGCAGTTCTTC. Translating it yields CASSLHSGNSYNEQFF.

In its sample, this clone was seen a few times. This chain links TRBV3-1 (or the pseudogene TRBV3-2) with TRBJ2-5; 7 nucleotides line up with TRBD2. Trimming cost V 4 bases and J 2 bases; bases outside gene matches: 1. Germline-derived CDR1 and CDR2 are LGHDT and YNNKEL (reference sequence). The CDR3 loop spans 13 amino acids. The CDR3: CASSPSGQETQYF. CDR3 DNA sequence: TGTGCCAGCAGCCCTAGCGGTCAAGAGACCCAGTACTTC.

The genes are TRBV6-5 and TRBJ2-7; a weak D match, TRBD2 (5 bases). The germline V and J ends were trimmed by 0 bases and 5 bases, with 17 bases remaining between them. CDR1 MNHEY and CDR2 SVGAGI come from the germline V gene. The CDR3 has 16 residues. The CDR3 sequence: CASSYSMALPGNEQYF. The CDR3 nucleotides read TGTGCCAGCAGTTACTCGATGGCCCTCCCGGGGAACGAGCAGTACTTC.

The chain employs TRBV2 and TRBJ2-2; 7 bases agree with TRBD1. The J segment lost 3 bases and the V segment lost 6 bases, leaving 4 bases of the junction unmatched. This CDR3 has 14 amino acids. Per germline, CDR1 SNHLY and CDR2 FYNNEI. The CDR3 loop is CASSRDSYTGELFF. CDR3 coding DNA: TGTGCCAGCAGCCGGGACAGTTACACCGGGGAGCTGTTTTTT.

This clone turned up a few times. This chain's CDR3 is CASSKGRYRRYGYTF. The CDR3 bases are TGTGCCAGCAGCAAAGGGCGATACAGAAGGTATGGCTACACCTTC. This chain uses TRBV21-1 with TRBJ1-2; TRBD1, the table's D call, lacks a check against the DNA. TRBV21-1 is a known pseudogene. The CDR3 is made up of 15 amino acids.